This T cell receptor beta chain was captured in a study of OX40 agonist ivuxolimab in advanced cancers. This CDR3 comprises 13 residues. The germline V gene has CDR1 GTSNPN and CDR2 SVGIG (reference sequence). The J segment lost 3 bases and the V segment lost 5 bases, leaving 5 bases of the junction unmatched. TCRdb keeps only in-frame clones here, not all; method: immunoSEQ multiplex PCR. Of 95,000 to 120,000 clones in the sample, roughly 90% are singletons; the top ten hold roughly 0.61%. Study conclusions and caveats: Partial responders treated at 0.1-3.0 mg/kg exhibited clonal expansion among the lowest measured.

A single count supports this clone. The antigen is not known. Other DNA sequences within the sample encode an identical CDR3. The sample was CD4+ or CD8+ T cells sorted from blood, taken in a trial of the OX40 agonist ivuxolimab. This receptor was identified in an adult with an advanced solid tumor such as melanoma, head and neck, liver or kidney cancer. The rearrangement joins TRBV30 to TRBJ2-3, with 7 bases matching TRBD2. DNA for the CDR3: TGTGCCTGGTCCCTGGGGGGGACAGATACGCAGTATTTT. Amino acid sequence: CAWSLGGTDTQYF. Combining the CDR3 with reference TRBV30 and TRBJ2-3 gives the whole variable domain SQTIHQWPATLVQPVGSPLSLECTVEGTSNPNLYWYRQAAGRGLQLLFYSVGIGQISSEVPQNLSASRPQDRQFILSSKKLLLSDSGFYLCAWSLGGTDTQYFGPGTRLTVL.